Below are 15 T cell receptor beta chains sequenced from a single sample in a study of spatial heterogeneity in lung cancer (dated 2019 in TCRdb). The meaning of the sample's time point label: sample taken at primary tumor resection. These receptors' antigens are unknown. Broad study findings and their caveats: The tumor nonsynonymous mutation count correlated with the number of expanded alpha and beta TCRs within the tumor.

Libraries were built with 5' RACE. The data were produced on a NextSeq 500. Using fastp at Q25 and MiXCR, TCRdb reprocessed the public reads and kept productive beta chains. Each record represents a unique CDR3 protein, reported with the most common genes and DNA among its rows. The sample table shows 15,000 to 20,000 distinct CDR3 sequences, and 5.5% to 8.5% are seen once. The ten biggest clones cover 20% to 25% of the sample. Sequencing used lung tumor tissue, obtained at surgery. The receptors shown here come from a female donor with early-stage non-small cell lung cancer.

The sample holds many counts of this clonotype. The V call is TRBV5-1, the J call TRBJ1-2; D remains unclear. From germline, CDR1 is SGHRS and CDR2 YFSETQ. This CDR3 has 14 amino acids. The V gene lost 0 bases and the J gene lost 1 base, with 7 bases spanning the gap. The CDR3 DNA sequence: TGCGCCAGCAGCTTGGAATCCGTTAACTATGGCTACACCTTC. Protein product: CASSLESVNYGYTF. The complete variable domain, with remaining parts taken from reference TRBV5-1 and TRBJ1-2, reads KAGVTQTPRYLIKTRGQQVTLSCSPISGHRSVSWYQQTPGQGLQFLFEYFSETQRNKGNFPGRFSGRQFSNSRSEMNVSTLELGDSALYLCASSLESVNYGYTFGSGTRLTVV.

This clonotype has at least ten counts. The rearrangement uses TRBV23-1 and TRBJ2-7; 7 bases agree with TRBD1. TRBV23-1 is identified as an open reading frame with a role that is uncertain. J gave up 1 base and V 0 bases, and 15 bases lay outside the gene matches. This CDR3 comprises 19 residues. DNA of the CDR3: TGCGCCAGCAGTCAATCCGGGACAGTGGCTTTAGCAGTTTCCTACGAGCAGTACTTC. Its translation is CASSQSGTVALAVSYEQYF.

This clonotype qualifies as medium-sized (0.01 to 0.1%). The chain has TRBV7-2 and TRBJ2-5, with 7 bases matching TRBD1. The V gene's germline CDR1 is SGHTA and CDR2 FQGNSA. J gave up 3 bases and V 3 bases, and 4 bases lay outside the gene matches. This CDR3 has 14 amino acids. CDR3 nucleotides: TGTGCCAGCAGCTTCAACAGGGGAAAAGAGACCCAGTACTTC. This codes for CASSFNRGKETQYF.

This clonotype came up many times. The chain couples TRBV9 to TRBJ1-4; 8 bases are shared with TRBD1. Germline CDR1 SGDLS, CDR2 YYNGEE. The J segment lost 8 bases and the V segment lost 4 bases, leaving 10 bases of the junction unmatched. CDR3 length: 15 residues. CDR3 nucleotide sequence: TGTGCCAGCAGCCCGGGGGACAGGCCGGGGGAAAAACTGTTTTTT. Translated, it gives CASSPGDRPGEKLFF.

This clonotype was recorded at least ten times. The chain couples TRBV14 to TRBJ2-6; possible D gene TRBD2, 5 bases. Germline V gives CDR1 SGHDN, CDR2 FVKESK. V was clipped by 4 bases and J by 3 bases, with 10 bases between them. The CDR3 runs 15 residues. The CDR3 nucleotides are TGTGCCAGCAGCCCCGTCGGGATTGGGGCCAACGTCCTGACTTTC. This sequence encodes CASSPVGIGANVLTF.

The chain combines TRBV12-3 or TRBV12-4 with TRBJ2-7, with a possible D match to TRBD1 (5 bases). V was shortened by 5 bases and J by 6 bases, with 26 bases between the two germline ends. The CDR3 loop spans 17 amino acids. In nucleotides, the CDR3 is TGTGCCAGCAGTCCCAGCCCCGCGGTAGGGGTAATGGGCGAGCAGTACTTC. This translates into CASSPSPAVGVMGEQYF.

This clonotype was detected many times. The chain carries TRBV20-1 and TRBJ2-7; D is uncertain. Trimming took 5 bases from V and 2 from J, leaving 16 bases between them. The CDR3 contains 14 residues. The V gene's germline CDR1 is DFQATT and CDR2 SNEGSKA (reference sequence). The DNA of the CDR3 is TGCAGTGCTTCAGGCCCTTACCCCCCCTACGAGCAGTACTTC. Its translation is CSASGPYPPYEQYF.

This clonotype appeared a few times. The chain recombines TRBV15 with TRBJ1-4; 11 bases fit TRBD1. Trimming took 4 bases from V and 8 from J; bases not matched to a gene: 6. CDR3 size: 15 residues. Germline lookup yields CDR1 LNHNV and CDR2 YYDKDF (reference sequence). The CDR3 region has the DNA TGTGCCACCAGCACGGACAGGGGGCCTTTAGAAAAACTGTTTTTT. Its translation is CATSTDRGPLEKLFF.

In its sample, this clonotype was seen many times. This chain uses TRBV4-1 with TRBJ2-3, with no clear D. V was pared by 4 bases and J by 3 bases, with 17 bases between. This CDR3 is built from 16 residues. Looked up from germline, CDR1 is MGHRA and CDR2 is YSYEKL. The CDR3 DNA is TGCGCCAGCAGCCCAGAATCCAGGATTGGGACAGATACGCAGTATTTT. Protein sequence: CASSPESRIGTDTQYF.

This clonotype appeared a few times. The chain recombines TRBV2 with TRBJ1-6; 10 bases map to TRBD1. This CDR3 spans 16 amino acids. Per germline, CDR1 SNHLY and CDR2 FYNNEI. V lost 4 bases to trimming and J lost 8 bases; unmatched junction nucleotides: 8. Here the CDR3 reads CASSVRRDRGYSPLHF. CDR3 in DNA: TGTGCCAGCAGTGTACGGCGGGACAGGGGTTATTCACCCCTCCACTTT. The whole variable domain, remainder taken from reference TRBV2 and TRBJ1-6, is EPEVTQTPSHQVTQMGQEVILRCVPISNHLYFYWYRQILGQKVEFLVSFYNNEISEKSEIFDDQFSVERPDGSNFTLKIRSTKLEDSAMYFCASSVRRDRGYSPLHFGNGTRLTVT.

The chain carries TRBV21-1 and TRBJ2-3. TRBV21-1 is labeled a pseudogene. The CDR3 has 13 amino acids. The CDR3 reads CASSTGTTDTQYF. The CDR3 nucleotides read TGTGCCAGCAGCACCGGCACCACAGATACGCAGTATTTT.

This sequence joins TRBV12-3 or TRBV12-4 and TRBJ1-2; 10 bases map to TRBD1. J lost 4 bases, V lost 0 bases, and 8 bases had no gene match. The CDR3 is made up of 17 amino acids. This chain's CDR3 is CASSLALSGTGVYGYTF. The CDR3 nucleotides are TGTGCCAGCAGTTTAGCGCTAAGCGGGACAGGGGTCTATGGCTACACCTTC.

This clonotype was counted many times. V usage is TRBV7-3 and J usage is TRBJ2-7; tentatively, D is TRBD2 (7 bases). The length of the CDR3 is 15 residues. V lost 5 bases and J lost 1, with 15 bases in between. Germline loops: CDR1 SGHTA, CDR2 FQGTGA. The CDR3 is CASSIGGGLSYEQYF. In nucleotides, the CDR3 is TGTGCCAGCAGCATCGGCGGGGGCCTGTCCTACGAGCAGTACTTC.

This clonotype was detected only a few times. CDR3 residues: CASSRGGAADTQYF. The CDR3 DNA reads TGTGCCAGCAGCAGGGGGGGGGCAGCAGATACGCAGTATTTT. The gene calls are TRBV28 and TRBJ2-3, with D perhaps matching TRBD1 or TRBD2 (7 bases each). Germline loops: CDR1 MDHEN, CDR2 SYDVKM. This CDR3 is 14 amino acids long. Trimming took off 6 bases at V and 4 bases at J, with 14 bases between the two ends.

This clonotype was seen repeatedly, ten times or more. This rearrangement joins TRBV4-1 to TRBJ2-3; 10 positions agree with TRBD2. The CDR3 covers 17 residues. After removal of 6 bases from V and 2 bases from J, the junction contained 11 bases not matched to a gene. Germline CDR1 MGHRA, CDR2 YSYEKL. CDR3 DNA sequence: TGCGCCAGCAGAGTAGCGGGGGGCGGGACGGCCACAGATACGCAGTATTTT. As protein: CASRVAGGGTATDTQYF.